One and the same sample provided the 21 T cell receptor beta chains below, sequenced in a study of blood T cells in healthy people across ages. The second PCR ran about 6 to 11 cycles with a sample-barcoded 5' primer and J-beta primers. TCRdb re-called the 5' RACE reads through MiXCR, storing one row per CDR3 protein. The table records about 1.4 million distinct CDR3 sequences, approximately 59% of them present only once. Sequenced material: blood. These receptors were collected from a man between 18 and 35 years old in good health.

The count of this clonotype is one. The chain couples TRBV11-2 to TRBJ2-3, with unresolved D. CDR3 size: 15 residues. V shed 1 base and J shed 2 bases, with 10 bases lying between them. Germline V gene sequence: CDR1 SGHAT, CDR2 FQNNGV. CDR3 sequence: CASSLVPAATDTQYF. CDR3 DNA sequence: TGTGCCAGCAGCTTAGTCCCAGCAGCCACAGATACGCAGTATTTT.

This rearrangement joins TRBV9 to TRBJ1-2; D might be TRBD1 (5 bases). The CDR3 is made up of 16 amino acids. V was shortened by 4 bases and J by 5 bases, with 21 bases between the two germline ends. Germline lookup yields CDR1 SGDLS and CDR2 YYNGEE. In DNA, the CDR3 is TGTGCCAGCAGCACGCGGGGCCAGCTGAATTCTTATGGCTACACCTTC. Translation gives CASSTRGQLNSYGYTF.

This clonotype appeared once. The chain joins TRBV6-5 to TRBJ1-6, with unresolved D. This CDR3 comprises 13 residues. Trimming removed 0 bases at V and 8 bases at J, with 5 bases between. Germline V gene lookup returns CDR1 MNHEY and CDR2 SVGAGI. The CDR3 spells CASSYSQDSPLHF. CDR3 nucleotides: TGTGCCAGCAGTTACTCGCAGGATTCACCCCTCCACTTT.

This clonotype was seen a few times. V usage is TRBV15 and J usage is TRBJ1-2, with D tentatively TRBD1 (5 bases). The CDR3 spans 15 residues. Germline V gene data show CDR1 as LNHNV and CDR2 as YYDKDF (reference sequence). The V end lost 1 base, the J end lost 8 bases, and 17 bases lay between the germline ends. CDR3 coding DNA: TGTGCCACCAGCAGAGTAGATTTCGGGACGAACGGCTACACCTTC. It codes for CATSRVDFGTNGYTF.

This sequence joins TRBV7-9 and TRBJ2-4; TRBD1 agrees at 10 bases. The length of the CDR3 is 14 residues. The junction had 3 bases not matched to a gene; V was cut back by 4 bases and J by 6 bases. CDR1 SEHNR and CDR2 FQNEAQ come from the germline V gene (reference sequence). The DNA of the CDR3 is TGTGCCAGCAGCTCCCGGGACAGGGGAAACATTCAGTACTTC. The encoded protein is CASSSRDRGNIQYF. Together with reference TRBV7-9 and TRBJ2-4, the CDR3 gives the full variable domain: DTGVSQNPRHKITKRGQNVTFRCDPISEHNRLYWYRQTLGQGPEFLTYFQNEAQLEKSRLLSDRFSAERPKGSFSTLEIQRTEQGDSAMYLCASSSRDRGNIQYFGAGTRLSVL.

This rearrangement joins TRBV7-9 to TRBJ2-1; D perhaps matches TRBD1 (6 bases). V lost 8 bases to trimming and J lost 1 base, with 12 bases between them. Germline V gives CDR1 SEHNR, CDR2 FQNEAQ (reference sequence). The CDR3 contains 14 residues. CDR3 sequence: CASRSGVSYNEQFF. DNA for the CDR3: TGTGCCAGCCGTTCAGGGGTTTCCTACAATGAGCAGTTCTTC.

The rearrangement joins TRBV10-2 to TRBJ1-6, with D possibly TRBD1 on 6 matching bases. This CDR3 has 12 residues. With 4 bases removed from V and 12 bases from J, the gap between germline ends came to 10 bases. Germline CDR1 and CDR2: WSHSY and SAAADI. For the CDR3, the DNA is TGCGCCAGCAGTGCAGGGGACGTACCCCTCCACTTT. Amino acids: CASSAGDVPLHF.

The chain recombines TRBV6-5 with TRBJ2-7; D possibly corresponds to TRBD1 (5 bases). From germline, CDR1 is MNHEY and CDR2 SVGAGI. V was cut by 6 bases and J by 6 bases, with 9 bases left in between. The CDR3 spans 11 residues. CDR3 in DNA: TGTGCCAGCAGGCCAGGGCTCGAGCAGTACTTC. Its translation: CASRPGLEQYF.

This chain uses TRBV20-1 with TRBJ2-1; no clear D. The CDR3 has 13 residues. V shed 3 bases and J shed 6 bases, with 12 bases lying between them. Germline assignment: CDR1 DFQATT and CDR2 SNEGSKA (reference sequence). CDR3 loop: CSASPNSPNEQFF. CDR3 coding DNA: TGCAGTGCTAGTCCTAACAGCCCCAATGAGCAGTTCTTC.

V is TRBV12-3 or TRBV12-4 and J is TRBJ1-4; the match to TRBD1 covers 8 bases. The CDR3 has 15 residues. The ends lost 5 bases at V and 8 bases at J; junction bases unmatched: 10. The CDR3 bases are TGTGCCAGCAGTCAGGACAGGGTTTGGGACGAAAAACTGTTTTTT. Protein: CASSQDRVWDEKLFF.

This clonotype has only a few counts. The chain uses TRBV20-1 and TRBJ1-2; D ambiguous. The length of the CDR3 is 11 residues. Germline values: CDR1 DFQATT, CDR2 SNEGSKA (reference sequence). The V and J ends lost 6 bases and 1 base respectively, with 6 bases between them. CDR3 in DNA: TGCAGTGCAAATTATAACTATGGCTACACCTTC. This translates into CSANYNYGYTF.

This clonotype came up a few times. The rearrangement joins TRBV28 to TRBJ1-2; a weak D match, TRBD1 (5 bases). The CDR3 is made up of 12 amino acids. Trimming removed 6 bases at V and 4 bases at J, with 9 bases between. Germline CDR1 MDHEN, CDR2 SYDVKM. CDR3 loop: CASSSTVYGYTF. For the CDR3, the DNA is TGTGCCAGCAGCTCGACAGTCTATGGCTACACCTTC.

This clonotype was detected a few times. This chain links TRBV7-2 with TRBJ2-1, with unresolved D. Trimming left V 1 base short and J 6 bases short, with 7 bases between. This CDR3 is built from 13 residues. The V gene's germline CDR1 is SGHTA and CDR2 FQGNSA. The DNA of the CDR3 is TGTGCCAGCAGCTTAGAAGTTCGCAATGAGCAGTTCTTC. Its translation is CASSLEVRNEQFF.

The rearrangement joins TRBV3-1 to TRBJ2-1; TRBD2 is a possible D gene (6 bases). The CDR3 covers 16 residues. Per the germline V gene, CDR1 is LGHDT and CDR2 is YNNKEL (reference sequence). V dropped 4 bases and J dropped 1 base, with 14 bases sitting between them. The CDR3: CASSPSRGTSYNEQFF. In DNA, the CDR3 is TGTGCCAGCAGCCCATCCCGCGGGACGTCCTACAATGAGCAGTTCTTC.

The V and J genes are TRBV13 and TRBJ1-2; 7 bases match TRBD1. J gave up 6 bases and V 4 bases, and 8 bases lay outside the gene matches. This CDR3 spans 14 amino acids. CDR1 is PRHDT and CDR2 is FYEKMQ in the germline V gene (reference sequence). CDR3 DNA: TGTGCCAGCAGCTACGGGACAGCCCCGGATGGCTACACCTTC. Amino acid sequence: CASSYGTAPDGYTF.

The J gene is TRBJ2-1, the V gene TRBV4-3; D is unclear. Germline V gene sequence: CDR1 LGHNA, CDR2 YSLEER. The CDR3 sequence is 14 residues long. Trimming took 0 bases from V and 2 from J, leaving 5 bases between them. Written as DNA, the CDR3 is TGCGCCAGCAGCCAAGATGTCACCTACAATGAGCAGTTCTTC. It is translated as CASSQDVTYNEQFF.

The CDR3 coding sequence is TGCAGTGCTAGAGTTATCCGGACAGGGAATAGGGAGCAGTACTTC. This translates into CSARVIRTGNREQYF. The rearrangement joins TRBV20-1 to TRBJ2-5; 8 bases agree with TRBD1. V was clipped by 1 base and J by 11 bases; unmatched bases: 15. This CDR3 comprises 15 residues. CDR1 and CDR2 (germline): DFQATT, SNEGSKA (reference sequence).

The CDR3 DNA is TGTGCCAGCAGTGAAGGCAGGGGGCGGGCCAATGAGCAGTTCTTC. It encodes CASSEGRGRANEQFF. The genes are TRBV6-1 and TRBJ2-1, with 8 bases that match TRBD1. Germline CDR1 reads MNHNS; CDR2 reads SASEGT. J gave up 6 bases and V 1 base, and 5 bases lay outside the gene matches. The CDR3 is 15 amino acids.

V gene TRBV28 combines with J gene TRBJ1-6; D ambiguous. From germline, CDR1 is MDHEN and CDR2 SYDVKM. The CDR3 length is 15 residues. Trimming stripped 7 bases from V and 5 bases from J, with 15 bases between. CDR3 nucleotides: TGTGCCAGCATATCATCCGGGCAGGATAATTCACCCCTCCACTTT. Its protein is CASISSGQDNSPLHF.

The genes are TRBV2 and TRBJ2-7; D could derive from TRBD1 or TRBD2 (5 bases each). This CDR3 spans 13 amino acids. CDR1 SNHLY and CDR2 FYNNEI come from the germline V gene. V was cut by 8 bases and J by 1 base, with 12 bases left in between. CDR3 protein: CASQHGASYEQYF. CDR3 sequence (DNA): TGTGCCAGCCAACACGGGGCTTCCTACGAGCAGTACTTC.

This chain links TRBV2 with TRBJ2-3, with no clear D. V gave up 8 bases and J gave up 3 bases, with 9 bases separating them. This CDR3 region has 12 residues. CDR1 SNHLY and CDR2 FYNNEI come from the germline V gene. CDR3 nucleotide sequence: TGTGCCAGCGGGCATTATACAGATACGCAGTATTTT. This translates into CASGHYTDTQYF.